These 21 T cell receptor beta chains share one sample of origin, sequenced in a study of blood T cell repertoires in COVID-19. Sequencing used immunoSEQ multiplex PCR; TCRdb keeps in-frame clones, though not all of them. The table lists 380,000 or so clones, 70% to 85% of them singletons. The sequenced material came from peripheral blood. These receptors came from a human donor with acute or convalescent COVID-19. The donor label of this sample is uncertain.

This chain links TRBV28 with TRBJ1-5; tentatively, D is TRBD1 (6 bases). The germline V gene has CDR1 MDHEN and CDR2 SYDVKM. This CDR3 comprises 14 residues. Between the trimmed V and J ends, which lost 4 bases and 7 bases, there was a span of 14 bases. The CDR3 loop reads CASSSEQGRQPQHF. The CDR3 DNA follows: TGTGCCAGCAGTTCGGAACAGGGTCGGCAGCCCCAGCATTTT.

The chain has TRBV11-2 and TRBJ1-3, with D tentatively TRBD1 (6 bases). The CDR3 covers 17 residues. V was shortened by 5 bases and J by 1 base, with 18 bases between the two germline ends. Germline CDR1 and CDR2: SGHAT and FQNNGV. The chain's CDR3 is CASSLSFTGWSGNTIYF. CDR3 nucleotides: TGTGCCAGCAGCCTCTCTTTTACAGGGTGGTCTGGAAACACCATATATTTT.

This clone was counted only a few times. The gene calls are TRBV28 and TRBJ1-1; D ambiguous. V gave up 3 bases and J gave up 11 bases, with 19 bases separating them. In germline, CDR1 is MDHEN, CDR2 SYDVKM. CDR3 length equals 14 residues. DNA of the CDR3: TGTGCCAGCAGTTTTGTGGCTTCTGTAAATCAGGCTTTCTTT. The encoded protein is CASSFVASVNQAFF.

The chain uses TRBV19 and TRBJ1-2, with D perhaps TRBD1 (6 bases). Germline CDR1 is LNHDA and CDR2 is SQIVND (reference sequence). Trimming cost V 10 bases and J 4 bases, with 22 bases left between them. The CDR3 is 15 amino acids. CDR3 amino acids: CATQRADSPVYGYTF. The CDR3, as DNA: TGTGCCACCCAGAGGGCGGACAGCCCCGTCTATGGCTACACCTTC.

The sample holds a few counts of this clone. The CDR3 is CASKTGVGGYTF. DNA for the CDR3: TGTGCCAGCAAGACAGGGGTCGGTGGCTACACCTTC. V and J are TRBV6-5 and TRBJ1-2; TRBD1 matches 8 bases. The V gene's germline CDR1 is MNHEY and CDR2 SVGAGI. V lost 7 bases to trimming and J lost 7 bases; unmatched junction nucleotides: 5. The CDR3 length is 12 residues.

V is TRBV5-6 and J is TRBJ2-2; the match to TRBD2 covers 8 bases. Trimming cost V 5 bases and J 5 bases; bases outside gene matches: 14. The CDR3 sequence is 17 residues long. CDR1 is SGHDT, CDR2 YYEEEE, per germline. In nucleotides, the CDR3 is TGTGCCAGCAGACAAAGAACCAGCGGGAGTTGGACCGGGGAGCTGTTTTTT. Protein product: CASRQRTSGSWTGELFF.

This clone was counted between two and nine times. The rearrangement uses TRBV4-1 and TRBJ2-1; unclear D gene. There are 18 residues in the CDR3. Trimming left V 0 bases short and J 1 base short, with 16 bases between. Germline loops: CDR1 MGHRA, CDR2 YSYEKL. The DNA of the CDR3 is TGCGCCAGCAGCCAAGAGTTTAGGCAGCGAATTTCCTACAATGAGCAGTTCTTC. Amino acids: CASSQEFRQRISYNEQFF.

V is TRBV27 and J is TRBJ1-1, with a possible D match to TRBD1 (6 bases). Trimming removed 5 bases at V and 0 bases at J, with 16 bases between. CDR1 and CDR2 from the germline V gene are MNHEY and SMNVEV (reference sequence). CDR3 length: 16 amino acids. For the CDR3, the DNA is TGTGCCAGCAGTCCCAAGACAGGCGTAATGAACACTGAAGCTTTCTTT. Its protein product is CASSPKTGVMNTEAFF.

The rearrangement joins TRBV2 to TRBJ1-2; 8 positions match TRBD1. Germline V gives CDR1 SNHLY, CDR2 FYNNEI. The CDR3 sequence is 12 residues long. V lost 7 bases, J lost 4 bases, and 2 bases stayed unmatched. The CDR3 DNA reads as TGTGCCAGCATTGACAGGGGCTATGGCTACACCTTC. It is translated as CASIDRGYGYTF.

This clone was seen more than once but under ten times. The V call is TRBV5-1, the J call TRBJ2-1; D gene uncertain. The CDR3 is made up of 14 amino acids. Trimming shortened V by 3 bases and J by 1 base, and 8 bases separated the two germline ends. Germline assignment: CDR1 SGHRS and CDR2 YFSETQ. The CDR3 loop reads CASSSTRSYNEQFF. In DNA, the CDR3 is TGCGCCAGCAGCTCCACTCGATCCTACAATGAGCAGTTCTTC.

The rearrangement links TRBV7-9 to TRBJ1-2; D perhaps matches TRBD1 (6 bases). V lost 4 bases and J lost 6, with 12 bases in between. Germline assignment: CDR1 SEHNR and CDR2 FQNEAQ (reference sequence). The CDR3 is 13 amino acids. CDR3 coding DNA: TGTGCCAGCAGCTCCCAGGGGATAGATGGCTACACCTTC. Translation gives CASSSQGIDGYTF.

This clone was seen a few times. The chain links TRBV7-9 to TRBJ2-2, with D possibly TRBD1 on 5 matching bases. The V end lost 5 bases, the J end lost 6 bases, and 16 bases lay between the germline ends. Looked up from germline, CDR1 is SEHNR and CDR2 is FQNEAQ (reference sequence). The CDR3 runs to 15 residues. This CDR3 is CASSKDPAGPGELFF. The CDR3 DNA reads TGTGCCAGCAGCAAAGACCCGGCAGGGCCCGGGGAGCTGTTTTTT. The full variable domain, with the rest looked up from reference TRBV7-9 and TRBJ2-2, is DTGVSQNPRHKITKRGQNVTFRCDPISEHNRLYWYRQTLGQGPEFLTYFQNEAQLEKSRLLSDRFSAERPKGSFSTLEIQRTEQGDSAMYLCASSKDPAGPGELFFGEGSRLTVL.

For this clone: This specimen includes other DNA sequences encoding the same CDR3. The V gene is TRBV18, the J gene TRBJ1-2; no clear D gene. Trimming stripped 6 bases from V and 0 bases from J, with 8 bases between. Germline V gene data show CDR1 as KGHSH and CDR2 as LQKENI. The CDR3 is 13 residues long. CDR3 sequence reads: CASSPGSNYGYTF. The CDR3 DNA reads as TGTGCCAGCTCCCCGGGATCTAACTATGGCTACACCTTC.

The genes are TRBV18 and TRBJ1-5; 8 bases are shared with TRBD1. Germline CDR1 is KGHSH and CDR2 is LQKENI. The CDR3 contains 15 residues. V gave up 6 bases and J gave up 6 bases; unmatched junction bases: 10. In DNA, the CDR3 is TGTGCCAGCTCCCCGGGTGGACAGGGTGGTCAGCCCCAGCATTTT. It encodes CASSPGGQGGQPQHF.

The rearrangement uses TRBV19 and TRBJ2-5, with 7 nucleotides matching TRBD2. V lost 3 bases, J lost 5 bases, and 9 bases stayed unmatched. Germline CDR1 and CDR2: LNHDA and SQIVND (reference sequence). This CDR3 spans 15 amino acids. CDR3 loop: CASSMAWGGRETQYF. CDR3 bases: TGTGCCAGTAGTATGGCCTGGGGGGGAAGGGAGACCCAGTACTTC. The full variable domain, rest sourced from reference TRBV19 and TRBJ2-5, is DGGITQSPKYLFRKEGQNVTLSCEQNLNHDAMYWYRQDPGQGLRLIYYSQIVNDFQKGDIAEGYSVSREKKESFPLTVTSAQKNPTAFYLCASSMAWGGRETQYFGPGTRLLVL.

The genes are TRBV28 and TRBJ1-1; D may be TRBD1 (6 bases). The CDR3 sequence is 15 residues long. The germline V and J ends were trimmed by 3 bases and 0 bases, with 11 bases remaining between them. Germline lookup yields CDR1 MDHEN and CDR2 SYDVKM. The chain's CDR3 is CASSLGGRMNTEAFF. In nucleotides, the CDR3 is TGTGCCAGCAGTTTGGGGGGGCGGATGAACACTGAAGCTTTCTTT.

V is TRBV7-9 and J is TRBJ2-2; TRBD2 matches 15 bases. V shed 5 bases and J 5 bases; nucleotides not matched to a gene: 6. CDR3 size: 17 residues. Germline V gene data show CDR1 as SEHNR and CDR2 as FQNEAQ (reference sequence). The CDR3 region is CASSPPGLAGGTGELFF. The CDR3 bases are TGTGCCAGCAGCCCACCGGGACTAGCGGGGGGTACCGGGGAGCTGTTTTTT.

The rearrangement uses TRBV1 and TRBJ1-4; the D call in the table, TRBD1, was not verified against the DNA. TRBV1 is shown as a pseudogene. The CDR3 sequence is 15 residues long. The CDR3 sequence is CTSSQVVGTAPKLFF. The CDR3 bases are TGCACCAGCAGCCAAGTGGTCGGGACAGCCCCAAAACTGTTTTTT.

This clone was recorded only once. J is TRBJ1-5 and V is TRBV7-2, with no clear D. The germline gives CDR1 SGHTA, CDR2 FQGNSA. The CDR3 totals 16 residues. The V end lost 1 base, the J end lost 3 bases, and 13 bases lay between the germline ends. CDR3 bases: TGTGCCAGCAGCTTAGTAGGTGGAGGAAACAATCAGCCCCAGCATTTT. This translates into CASSLVGGGNNQPQHF.

The V gene is TRBV19, the J gene TRBJ2-5; D possibly corresponds to TRBD2 (5 bases). Germline V gene lookup returns CDR1 LNHDA and CDR2 SQIVND (reference sequence). The CDR3 is 12 residues long. Trimming left V 6 bases short and J 5 bases short, with 10 bases between. CDR3 sequence: CASRQSGETQYF. In DNA, the CDR3 is TGTGCCAGTAGGCAGTCGGGGGAGACCCAGTACTTC.

This clone has only one observation. The rearrangement joins TRBV2 to TRBJ2-7; 10 nucleotides align to TRBD1. The CDR3 is made up of 13 amino acids. Germline loops: CDR1 SNHLY, CDR2 FYNNEI. V shed 5 bases and J 3 bases; nucleotides not matched to a gene: 1. The CDR3 protein is CASSRTGGYEQYF. CDR3 DNA: TGTGCCAGCAGTAGGACAGGGGGCTACGAGCAGTACTTC.